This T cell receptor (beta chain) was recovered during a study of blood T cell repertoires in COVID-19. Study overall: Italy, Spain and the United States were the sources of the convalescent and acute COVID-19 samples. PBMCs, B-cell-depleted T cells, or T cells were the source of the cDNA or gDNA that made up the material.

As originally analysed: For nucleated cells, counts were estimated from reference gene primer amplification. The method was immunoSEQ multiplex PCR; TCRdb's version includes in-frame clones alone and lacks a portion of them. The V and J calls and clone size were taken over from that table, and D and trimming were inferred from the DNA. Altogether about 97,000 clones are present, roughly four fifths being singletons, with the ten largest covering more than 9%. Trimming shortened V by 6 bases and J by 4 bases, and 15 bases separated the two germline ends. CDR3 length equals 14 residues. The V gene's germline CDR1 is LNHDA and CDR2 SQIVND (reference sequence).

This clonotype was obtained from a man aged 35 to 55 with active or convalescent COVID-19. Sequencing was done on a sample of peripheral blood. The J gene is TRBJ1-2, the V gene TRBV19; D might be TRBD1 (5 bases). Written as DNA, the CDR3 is TGTGCCAGTAGGACAGAGAAAAAACTCTATGGCTACACCTTC. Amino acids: CASRTEKKLYGYTF.